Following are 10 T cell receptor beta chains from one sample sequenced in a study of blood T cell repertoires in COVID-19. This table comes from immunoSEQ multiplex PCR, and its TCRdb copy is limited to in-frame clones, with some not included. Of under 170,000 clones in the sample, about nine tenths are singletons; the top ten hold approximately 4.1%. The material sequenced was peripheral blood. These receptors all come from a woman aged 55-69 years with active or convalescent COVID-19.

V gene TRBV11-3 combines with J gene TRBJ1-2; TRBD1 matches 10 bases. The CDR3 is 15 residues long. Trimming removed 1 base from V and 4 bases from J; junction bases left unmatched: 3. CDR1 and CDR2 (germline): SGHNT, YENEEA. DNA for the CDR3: TGTGCCAGCAGCTTAGGGGGACAGGGGTTCTATGGCTACACCTTC. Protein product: CASSLGGQGFYGYTF.

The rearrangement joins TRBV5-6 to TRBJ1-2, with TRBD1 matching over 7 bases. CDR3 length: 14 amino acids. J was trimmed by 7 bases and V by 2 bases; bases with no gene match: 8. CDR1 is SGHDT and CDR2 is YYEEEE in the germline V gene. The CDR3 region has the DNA TGTGCCAGCAGCTTTAGAGGGGGCGGCTTTGGCTACACCTTC. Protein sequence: CASSFRGGGFGYTF.

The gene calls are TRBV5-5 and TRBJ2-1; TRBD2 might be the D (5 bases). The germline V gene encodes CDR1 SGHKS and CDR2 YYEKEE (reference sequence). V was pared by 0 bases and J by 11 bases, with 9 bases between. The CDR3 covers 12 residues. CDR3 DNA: TGTGCCAGCAGCTTGGGGACTGAGAAGCAGTTCTTC. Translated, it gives CASSLGTEKQFF.

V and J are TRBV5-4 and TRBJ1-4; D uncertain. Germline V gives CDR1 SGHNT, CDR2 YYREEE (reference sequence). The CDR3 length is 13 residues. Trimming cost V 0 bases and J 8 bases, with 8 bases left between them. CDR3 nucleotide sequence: TGTGCCAGCAGCTTGGCCGGGAAGGAAAAACTGTTTTTT. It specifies CASSLAGKEKLFF.

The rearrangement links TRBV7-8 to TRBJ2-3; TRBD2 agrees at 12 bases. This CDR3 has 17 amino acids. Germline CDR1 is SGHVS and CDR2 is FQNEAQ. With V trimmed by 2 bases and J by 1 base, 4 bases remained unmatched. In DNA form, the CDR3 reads TGTGCCAGCAGCTTAACTAGCGGGGGGAGTGGCACAGATACGCAGTATTTT. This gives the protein CASSLTSGGSGTDTQYF. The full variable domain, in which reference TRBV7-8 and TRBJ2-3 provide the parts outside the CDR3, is GAGVSQSPRYKVAKRGQDVALRCDPISGHVSLFWYQQALGQGPEFLTYFQNEAQLDKSGLPSDRFFAERPEGSVSTLKIQRTQQEDSAVYLCASSLTSGGSGTDTQYFGPGTRLTVL.

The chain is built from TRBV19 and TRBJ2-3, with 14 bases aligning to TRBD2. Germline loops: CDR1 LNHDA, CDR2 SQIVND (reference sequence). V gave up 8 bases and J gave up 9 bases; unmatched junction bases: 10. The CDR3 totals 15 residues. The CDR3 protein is CASSTTSGGARTQYF. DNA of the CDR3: TGTGCCAGTTCTACGACTAGCGGGGGGGCAAGGACGCAGTATTTT.

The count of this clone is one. The CDR3 DNA sequence: TGCGCCAGCAGCTTGGTGGTAGGGGGGAACACTGAAGCTTTCTTT. Translated: CASSLVVGGNTEAFF. The chain uses TRBV5-1 and TRBJ1-1, with a possible D match to TRBD1 (6 bases). Between the trimmed V and J ends, which lost 0 bases and 1 base, there was a span of 10 bases. CDR1 is SGHRS, CDR2 YFSETQ, per germline. CDR3 length equals 15 residues.

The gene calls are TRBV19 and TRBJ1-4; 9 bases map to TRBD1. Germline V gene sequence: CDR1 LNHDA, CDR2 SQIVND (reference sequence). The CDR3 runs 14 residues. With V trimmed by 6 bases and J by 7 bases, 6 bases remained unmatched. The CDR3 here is CASRGDRVREKLFF. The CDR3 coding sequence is TGTGCCAGTAGGGGGGACAGGGTCCGTGAAAAACTGTTTTTT.

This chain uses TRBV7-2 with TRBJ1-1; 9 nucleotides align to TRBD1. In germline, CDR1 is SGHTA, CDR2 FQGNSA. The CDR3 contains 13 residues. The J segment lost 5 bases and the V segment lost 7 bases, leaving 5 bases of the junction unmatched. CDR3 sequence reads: CASTYRGRTEAFF. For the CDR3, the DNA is TGTGCCAGCACTTACAGGGGGCGGACTGAAGCTTTCTTT.

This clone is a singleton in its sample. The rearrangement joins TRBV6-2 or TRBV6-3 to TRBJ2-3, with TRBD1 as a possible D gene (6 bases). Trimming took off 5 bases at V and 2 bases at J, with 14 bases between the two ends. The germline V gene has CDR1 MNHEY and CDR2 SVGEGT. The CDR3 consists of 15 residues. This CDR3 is CASSTRTAFTDTQYF. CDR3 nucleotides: TGTGCCAGCAGTACTCGGACAGCCTTCACAGATACGCAGTATTTT.